This T cell receptor (beta chain) was captured in a study of blood T cell repertoires in COVID-19. Source study methods: Counts of nucleated cells, estimated from reference gene primer amplification, were obtained. Measured with immunoSEQ multiplex PCR; TCRdb has only the in-frame clones, and not every one. That table gives V, J and clone size, and the DNA gave D and trimming. The table records some 60,000 clones, around four fifths of them present only once. The origin of this receptor is a human donor in a cohort sampled during active COVID-19. Sample: peripheral blood.

CDR3 residues: CASFRELNYGYTF. In DNA, the CDR3 is TGTGCCAGCTTCCGAGAGCTTAACTATGGCTACACCTTC. V usage is TRBV18 and J usage is TRBJ1-2; D is unresolved. CDR1 is KGHSH, CDR2 LQKENI, per germline. V dropped 7 bases and J dropped 1 base, with 10 bases sitting between them. The CDR3 extends over 13 amino acids. The variable domain in full, with the rest retrieved from reference TRBV18 and TRBJ1-2, is NAGVMQNPRHLVRRRGQEARLRCSPMKGHSHVYWYRQLPEEGLKFMVYLQKENIIDESGMPKERFSAEFPKEGPSILRIQQVVRGDSAAYFCASFRELNYGYTFGSGTRLTVV.